This entry lists 10 T cell receptor beta chains sequenced from one sample in a study of blood T cell repertoires in COVID-19. TCRdb's table, derived via immunoSEQ multiplex PCR, lists solely in-frame clones and lacks some. This repertoire shows approximately 130,000 clones, around 78% found once; its top ten account for 10% to 11%. The specimen was peripheral blood. The receptors here all came from a human donor in a cohort sampled during active COVID-19.

The rearrangement uses TRBV30 and TRBJ2-5, with 7 bases matching TRBD2. This CDR3 comprises 13 residues. Germline loops: CDR1 GTSNPN, CDR2 SVGIG (reference sequence). V lost 4 bases and J lost 1; bases outside the gene matches: 3. Here the CDR3 DNA reads TGTGCCTGGAAGCGGGATTTCCAAGAGACCCAGTACTTC. This gives the protein CAWKRDFQETQYF.

This chain uses TRBV15 with TRBJ1-5; 9 nucleotides match TRBD1. With V trimmed by 1 base and J by 5 bases, 0 bases remained unmatched. The germline V gene has CDR1 LNHNV and CDR2 YYDKDF (reference sequence). The CDR3 runs 14 residues. The DNA of the CDR3 is TGTGCCACCAGCAGAGGGACAGGGGATCAGCCCCAGCATTTT. Translation: CATSRGTGDQPQHF.

The rearrangement joins TRBV30 to TRBJ2-7; possibly TRBD1 for D (5 bases). The CDR3 covers 12 residues. V dropped 3 bases and J dropped 2 bases, with 8 bases sitting between them. CDR1 GTSNPN and CDR2 SVGIG come from the germline V gene (reference sequence). This chain's CDR3 is CAWSTGAYEQYF. The CDR3 region has the DNA TGTGCCTGGAGCACAGGCGCCTACGAGCAGTACTTC.

The rearrangement links TRBV3-1 (or the pseudogene TRBV3-2) to TRBJ1-5, with a weak D call TRBD1 (6 bases). CDR3 length equals 17 residues. Germline V CDR1 and CDR2: LGHDT, YNNKEL (reference sequence). Trimming took 2 bases from V and 0 from J, leaving 14 bases between them. For the CDR3, the DNA is TGTGCCAGCAGCCAAAATTTCAGGGGTCGTAGCAATCAGCCCCAGCATTTT. This translates into CASSQNFRGRSNQPQHF.

V is TRBV7-9 and J is TRBJ2-5, with D perhaps TRBD2 (6 bases). The CDR3 consists of 13 residues. V dropped 5 bases and J dropped 4 bases, with 11 bases sitting between them. Germline V CDR1 and CDR2: SEHNR, FQNEAQ (reference sequence). The CDR3 protein is CASSRGGRETQYF. CDR3 DNA: TGTGCCAGCAGCCGGGGAGGCAGAGAGACCCAGTACTTC.

This clone was counted between two and nine times. The chain couples TRBV11-2 to TRBJ1-2; D gene ambiguous. Germline CDR1 is SGHAT and CDR2 is FQNNGV. Trimming took off 1 base at V and 2 bases at J, with 14 bases between the two ends. The CDR3 consists of 16 residues. CDR3 amino acids: CASSLGGGVANYGYTF. The CDR3 DNA follows: TGTGCCAGCAGCTTAGGGGGAGGAGTGGCCAACTATGGCTACACCTTC.

This rearrangement joins TRBV19 to TRBJ1-2; TRBD1 matches 10 bases. Germline V gene sequence: CDR1 LNHDA, CDR2 SQIVND (reference sequence). The CDR3 is made up of 18 amino acids. The V and J ends lost 2 bases and 4 bases, in that order; junction bases with no gene match: 13. This CDR3 reads CASSILMGQGPPPYGYTF. The CDR3 nucleotides read TGTGCCAGTAGTATATTAATGGGACAGGGGCCACCCCCCTATGGCTACACCTTC. Looking up the rest from reference TRBV19 and TRBJ1-2 gives the full variable domain: DGGITQSPKYLFRKEGQNVTLSCEQNLNHDAMYWYRQDPGQGLRLIYYSQIVNDFQKGDIAEGYSVSREKKESFPLTVTSAQKNPTAFYLCASSILMGQGPPPYGYTFGSGTRLTVV.

This clone was observed a few times. The J gene is TRBJ2-1, the V gene TRBV6-1; D is unclear. Germline V gene lookup returns CDR1 MNHNS and CDR2 SASEGT. Trimming removed 1 base from V and 0 bases from J, with 7 bases in between. This CDR3 region has 15 residues. The CDR3 sequence is CASSEGRSSYNEQFF. The CDR3, as DNA: TGTGCCAGCAGTGAAGGGCGGAGCTCCTACAATGAGCAGTTCTTC.

CDR3 protein: CASSGDSYGYTF. CDR3 coding DNA: TGTGCCAGCAGTGGGGACAGCTATGGCTACACCTTC. The genes are TRBV28 and TRBJ1-2; 7 nucleotides align to TRBD1. The CDR3 totals 12 residues. Germline trimming cut 5 bases from V and 4 bases from J; bases unmatched to any gene: 1. Germline CDR1 reads MDHEN; CDR2 reads SYDVKM.

This clone was recorded only once. The V gene is TRBV2, the J gene TRBJ2-7; D might be TRBD2 (5 bases). The CDR3 is 10 residues long. Germline V lookup: CDR1 SNHLY, CDR2 FYNNEI. V gave up 11 bases and J gave up 8 bases, with 13 bases separating them. CDR3 bases: TGTGCCCCTTCTTCGGGAAAGCAGTACTTC. It yields the protein CAPSSGKQYF. Full variable domain (missing parts from reference TRBV2 and TRBJ2-7): EPEVTQTPSHQVTQMGQEVILRCVPISNHLYFYWYRQILGQKVEFLVSFYNNEISEKSEIFDDQFSVERPDGSNFTLKIRSTKLEDSAMYFCAPSSGKQYFGPGTRLTVT.